These 29 T cell receptor beta chains share one sample of origin, sequenced in a study of blood T cell repertoires in COVID-19 (dated by TCRdb to 2018 to 2020). Library prep was done by the immunoSEQ multiplex PCR assay. As stored in TCRdb, this immuneACCESS dataset retains in-frame rearrangements with V and J assigned. A fraction of the clones does not appear; measured against another copy, unresolved V genes explain less than half of the discrepancy, and the remainder lacks a known reason. The sample records 160,000 or so clones, about 80% of which are singletons. 8.4% of the sample lies in the top ten. What was sequenced was peripheral blood. These receptors all stem from a woman in her 70s with acute or convalescent COVID-19.

J is TRBJ2-1 and V is TRBV5-4; 13 bases map to TRBD2. Losses at the gene ends were 4 bases for V and 10 bases for J; bases not matched to a gene: 8. The CDR3 has 15 amino acids. Germline-derived CDR1 and CDR2 are SGHNT and YYREEE (reference sequence). This CDR3 is CASSTGLAGVEEQFF. As DNA, the CDR3 is TGTGCCAGCAGCACCGGACTAGCGGGAGTGGAGGAGCAGTTCTTC. Combining the CDR3 with reference TRBV5-4 and TRBJ2-1 gives the whole variable domain ETGVTQSPTHLIKTRGQQVTLRCSSQSGHNTVSWYQQALGQGPQFIFQYYREEENGRGNFPPRFSGLQFPNYSSELNVNALELDDSALYLCASSTGLAGVEEQFFGPGTRLTVL.

Concerning this clone: This CDR3 is also generated by other DNA sequences in the sample. In DNA form, the CDR3 reads TGTGCCAGTAGTATTCGGGCGGGGGGGGCCTACGAGCAGTACTTC. Encoded protein: CASSIRAGGAYEQYF. The chain uses TRBV19 and TRBJ2-7, with 9 nucleotides matching TRBD2. Germline CDR1 is LNHDA and CDR2 is SQIVND (reference sequence). Trimming removed 3 bases from V and 2 bases from J; junction bases left unmatched: 5. This CDR3 has 15 residues.

The V call is TRBV21-1, the J call TRBJ1-2; the table's TRBD1 call for D was not verified on the DNA. TRBV21-1 has pseudogene status. This CDR3 is 13 amino acids long. For the CDR3, the DNA is TGTGCCAGCATGAGTGCAGGACAAGATGGCTACACCTTC. This gives the protein CASMSAGQDGYTF.

This rearrangement joins TRBV30 to TRBJ1-6; 9 bases fit TRBD1. The CDR3 has 12 residues. The germline CDR1 and CDR2 sequences are GTSNPN and SVGIG (reference sequence). The V and J ends lost 5 bases and 9 bases, in that order; junction bases with no gene match: 2. CDR3 in amino acids: CAWGTGSSPLHF. CDR3 DNA sequence: TGTGCCTGGGGGACAGGGTCTTCACCCCTCCACTTT. The variable domain in full, with the rest retrieved from reference TRBV30 and TRBJ1-6, is SQTIHQWPATLVQPVGSPLSLECTVEGTSNPNLYWYRQAAGRGLQLLFYSVGIGQISSEVPQNLSASRPQDRQFILSSKKLLLSDSGFYLCAWGTGSSPLHFGNGTRLTVT.

The chain is built from TRBV29-1 and TRBJ2-7; the match to TRBD1 covers 8 bases. Germline-derived CDR1 and CDR2 are SQVTM and ANQGSEA. Trimming took 5 bases from V and 2 from J; bases not matched to a gene: 8. The CDR3 extends over 14 amino acids. CDR3 loop: CSVRTGQGTYEQYF. The CDR3 bases are TGCAGCGTTCGTACCGGACAGGGTACCTACGAGCAGTACTTC.

A single count supports this clone. The V and J genes are TRBV6-2 or TRBV6-3 and TRBJ2-7, with 8 bases aligning to TRBD2. The CDR3 runs 16 residues. Germline loops: CDR1 MNHEY, CDR2 SVGEGT. Trimming took 6 bases from V and 1 from J; bases not matched to a gene: 11. The CDR3 sequence is CASSGDPGLESYEQYF. DNA for the CDR3: TGTGCCAGCAGCGGAGATCCGGGACTAGAGTCCTACGAGCAGTACTTC.

The V gene is TRBV7-8, the J gene TRBJ1-5; 8 nucleotides match TRBD1. The V and J ends lost 4 bases and 0 bases, in that order; junction bases with no gene match: 2. The germline gives CDR1 SGHVS, CDR2 FQNEAQ. The CDR3 is 15 amino acids. The CDR3 DNA follows: TGTGCCAGCAGCTACGGACAGGGTAGCAATCAGCCCCAGCATTTT. It encodes CASSYGQGSNQPQHF. Filled out from reference TRBV7-8 and TRBJ1-5, the complete variable domain reads GAGVSQSPRYKVAKRGQDVALRCDPISGHVSLFWYQQALGQGPEFLTYFQNEAQLDKSGLPSDRFFAERPEGSVSTLKIQRTQQEDSAVYLCASSYGQGSNQPQHFGDGTRLSIL.

The chain carries TRBV19 and TRBJ2-2, with 7 positions matching TRBD1. The CDR3 has 14 residues. Germline V CDR1 and CDR2: LNHDA, SQIVND (reference sequence). V was clipped by 4 bases and J by 3 bases; unmatched bases: 2. CDR3 bases: TGTGCCAGTAGTAGCCAGGGGGACACCGGGGAGCTGTTTTTT. Encoded protein: CASSSQGDTGELFF.

The rearrangement uses TRBV2 and TRBJ1-1; D gene ambiguous. V was cut by 7 bases and J by 3 bases, with 9 bases left in between. Germline values: CDR1 SNHLY, CDR2 FYNNEI. This CDR3 comprises 12 residues. CDR3 coding DNA: TGTGCCAGCAAGATGCGGGACACTGAAGCTTTCTTT. It yields the protein CASKMRDTEAFF.

With respect to this clone: Mismatch with germline at one junction end may stem from a read error. This chain connects TRBV10-3 to TRBJ2-7; 9 bases map to TRBD2. The CDR3 is made up of 15 amino acids. Germline-derived CDR1 and CDR2 are ENHRY and SYGVKD. CDR3 nucleotide sequence: TGTGCCATCAATGAGCGGGAGGCCGGGAGTTACGAGCAGTACTTC. This translates into CAINEREAGSYEQYF.

The CDR3 spells CASWPFARQGKDGYTF. CDR3 DNA sequence: TGTGCCAGCTGGCCCTTTGCACGACAGGGAAAGGATGGCTACACCTTC. The chain combines TRBV11-2 with TRBJ1-2, with 7 bases matching TRBD1. This CDR3 is built from 16 residues. CDR1 is SGHAT, CDR2 FQNNGV, per germline. Trimming at V came to 8 bases and at J to 6 bases, leaving 18 bases not matched to a gene.

The rearrangement uses TRBV15 and TRBJ2-6; tentatively, D is TRBD2 (5 bases). The CDR3 has 17 residues. Germline V gene sequence: CDR1 LNHNV, CDR2 YYDKDF (reference sequence). V was clipped by 1 base and J by 4 bases, with 14 bases between them. The CDR3 nucleotides read TGTGCCACCAGCAGAGCTTCGGGATTTTGGGGGGCCAACGTCCTGACTTTC. Its translation: CATSRASGFWGANVLTF.

The chain couples TRBV4-1 to TRBJ2-1; 13 bases align to TRBD2. With V trimmed by 1 base and J by 2 bases, 14 bases remained unmatched. In germline, CDR1 is MGHRA, CDR2 YSYEKL. The CDR3 has 21 residues. The CDR3 sequence is CASSQGTGTSGNRRTYNEQFF. CDR3 sequence (DNA): TGCGCCAGCAGCCAAGGGACAGGGACTAGCGGGAATCGGCGGACCTACAATGAGCAGTTCTTC.

The genes are TRBV27 and TRBJ2-1; 8 bases fit TRBD1. Germline-derived CDR1 and CDR2 are MNHEY and SMNVEV (reference sequence). Trimming took 5 bases from V and 4 from J; bases not matched to a gene: 4. The CDR3 has 14 amino acids. CDR3 sequence (DNA): TGTGCCAGCAGTGCGGGACAGGCGTACAATGAGCAGTTCTTC. As protein: CASSAGQAYNEQFF.

J is TRBJ1-3 and V is TRBV20-1, with D possibly being TRBD1 (5 bases). CDR1 and CDR2 from the germline V gene are DFQATT and SNEGSKA (reference sequence). CDR3 length: 16 amino acids. V lost 3 bases, J lost 8 bases, and 23 bases lay in between. The CDR3 spells CSASAGGGLGRDTIYF. CDR3 nucleotide sequence: TGCAGTGCTAGTGCCGGGGGGGGATTGGGACGGGACACCATATATTTT.

The rearrangement joins TRBV7-3 to TRBJ2-7; TRBD1 is a possible D gene (6 bases). Germline V gene lookup returns CDR1 SGHTA and CDR2 FQGTGA. The CDR3 extends over 13 amino acids. The V gene lost 5 bases and the J gene lost 4 bases, with 12 bases spanning the gap. The CDR3 loop is CASSQLQGYEQYF. CDR3 nucleotides: TGTGCCAGCAGCCAACTACAGGGTTACGAGCAGTACTTC.

The V and J genes are TRBV2 and TRBJ1-2, with D perhaps TRBD1 (5 bases). V shed 2 bases and J shed 4 bases, with 14 bases lying between them. Per the germline V gene, CDR1 is SNHLY and CDR2 is FYNNEI. The length of the CDR3 is 15 residues. CDR3 protein: CASSEIRGESYGYTF. CDR3 coding DNA: TGTGCCAGCAGTGAAATTCGGGGGGAAAGCTATGGCTACACCTTC.

The V call is TRBV5-1, the J call TRBJ1-2; D is uncertain. This CDR3 comprises 15 residues. Trimming removed 0 bases at V and 4 bases at J, with 13 bases between. CDR1 SGHRS and CDR2 YFSETQ come from the germline V gene. Here the CDR3 DNA reads TGCGCCAGCAGCTTGGGCACAGACGGATCCTATGGCTACACCTTC. Protein product: CASSLGTDGSYGYTF.

V usage is TRBV12-3 or TRBV12-4 and J usage is TRBJ2-2; D is unclear. The CDR3 loop spans 12 amino acids. V lost 6 bases and J lost 1, with 3 bases in between. DNA for the CDR3: TGTGCCAGCAGCCAGAACACCGGGGAGCTGTTTTTT. This encodes CASSQNTGELFF.

This clone was counted once. J is TRBJ1-2 and V is TRBV6-5; 7 bases match TRBD1. This CDR3 region has 13 residues. V dropped 7 bases and J dropped 2; count of bases not matched to a gene: 4. Germline CDR1 reads MNHEY; CDR2 reads SVGAGI. This CDR3 reads CASKRDRNYGYTF. The CDR3 bases are TGTGCCAGCAAAAGGGACAGAAACTATGGCTACACCTTC.

This rearrangement joins TRBV25-1 to TRBJ2-5, with D possibly being TRBD1 (6 bases). Germline assignment: CDR1 MGHDK and CDR2 SYGVNS. V was shortened by 3 bases and J by 5 bases, with 16 bases between the two germline ends. This CDR3 comprises 15 residues. Written as DNA, the CDR3 is TGTGCCAGCAGTGAGCCAACAGGGCAAAGGGAGACCCAGTACTTC. Translated: CASSEPTGQRETQYF. Full variable domain (remainder filled in from reference TRBV25-1 and TRBJ2-5): EADIYQTPRYLVIGTGKKITLECSQTMGHDKMYWYQQDPGMELHLIHYSYGVNSTEKGDLSSESTVSRIRTEHFPLTLESARPSHTSQYLCASSEPTGQRETQYFGPGTRLLVL.

V usage is TRBV12-3 or TRBV12-4 and J usage is TRBJ1-6, with D hard to call. Deletions cut 2 bases from V and 7 bases from J, with 3 bases between. The CDR3 length is 12 residues. The CDR3 sequence is CASSLLNSPLHF. CDR3 nucleotide sequence: TGTGCCAGCAGTTTATTAAATTCACCCCTCCACTTT.

V usage is TRBV7-9 and J usage is TRBJ1-6; 7 bases line up with TRBD1. V gave up 2 bases and J gave up 6 bases; unmatched junction bases: 4. The CDR3 runs 15 residues. The germline gives CDR1 SEHNR, CDR2 FQNEAQ (reference sequence). The chain's CDR3 is CASSLSAGGNSPLHF. The CDR3 DNA reads TGTGCCAGCAGCTTAAGCGCAGGGGGTAATTCACCCCTCCACTTT. Using reference TRBV7-9 and TRBJ1-6 for the parts outside the CDR3, the full variable domain is DTGVSQNPRHKITKRGQNVTFRCDPISEHNRLYWYRQTLGQGPEFLTYFQNEAQLEKSRLLSDRFSAERPKGSFSTLEIQRTEQGDSAMYLCASSLSAGGNSPLHFGNGTRLTVT.

This sequence joins TRBV15 and TRBJ1-2; D uncertain. Germline CDR1 reads LNHNV; CDR2 reads YYDKDF (reference sequence). V was shortened by 1 base and J by 3 bases, with 9 bases between the two germline ends. The CDR3 extends over 14 amino acids. The CDR3 nucleotides are TGTGCCACCAGCAGAGGCAGTTTTGACTATGGCTACACCTTC. Amino acids: CATSRGSFDYGYTF.

This clone is labeled medium-sized (0.01 to 0.1%). This chain joins TRBV7-8 and TRBJ2-1, with 12 bases fitting TRBD2. The ends lost 5 bases at V and 0 bases at J; junction bases unmatched: 8. There are 18 residues in the CDR3. Germline CDR1 and CDR2: SGHVS and FQNEAQ. CDR3 DNA: TGTGCCAGCAGCCTCGGACTAGCGGGACTTAGCTCCTACAATGAGCAGTTCTTC. The encoded protein is CASSLGLAGLSSYNEQFF.

The V call is TRBV30, the J call TRBJ1-2; 9 bases match TRBD1. In germline, CDR1 is GTSNPN, CDR2 SVGIG (reference sequence). Losses at the gene ends were 5 bases for V and 10 bases for J; bases not matched to a gene: 8. This CDR3 has 12 residues. CDR3 loop: CAWETGTGIYTF. As DNA, the CDR3 is TGTGCCTGGGAAACCGGGACAGGGATCTACACCTTC.

The chain joins TRBV9 to TRBJ1-1; TRBD1 matches 9 bases. The CDR3 is 17 residues long. Germline CDR1 SGDLS, CDR2 YYNGEE. V gave up 2 bases and J gave up 0 bases; unmatched junction bases: 8. The CDR3 sequence is CASSVGTGMVMNTEAFF. In nucleotides, the CDR3 is TGTGCCAGCAGCGTCGGGACAGGGATGGTCATGAACACTGAAGCTTTCTTT.

V gene TRBV30 combines with J gene TRBJ1-3, with a weak D call TRBD1 (6 bases). Trimming cost V 3 bases and J 0 bases, with 12 bases left between them. The germline V gene has CDR1 GTSNPN and CDR2 SVGIG (reference sequence). The CDR3 has 15 residues. The CDR3 sequence is CAWSTGTYSGNTIYF. The CDR3 nucleotides read TGTGCCTGGAGCACGGGGACATACTCTGGAAACACCATATATTTT.

The V call is TRBV3-1 (or the pseudogene TRBV3-2), the J call TRBJ1-6; the match to TRBD1 covers 10 bases. CDR3 length: 16 residues. The ends lost 1 base at V and 8 bases at J; junction bases unmatched: 5. Germline CDR1 LGHDT, CDR2 YNNKEL (reference sequence). CDR3 in DNA: TGTGCCAGCAGCCAAGGGACAGGGGGAAATCATTCACCCCTCCACTTT. Residues: CASSQGTGGNHSPLHF.